The 13 T cell receptor beta chains given below trace back to one sample, sequenced in a study of T cell responses to AZD1222 COVID-19 vaccine. Only in-frame clones appear in the TCRdb table, and some are missing; sequencing was by immunoSEQ multiplex PCR. Among 130,000 or so clones listed, over 90% were seen once. Sequencing was performed on peripheral blood, taken on day 0 of MenACWY control vaccination. The receptor source for this set is an adult in good health.

This rearrangement joins TRBV7-9 to TRBJ1-2, with D perhaps matching TRBD1 (6 bases). With 5 bases removed from V and 8 bases from J, the gap between germline ends came to 18 bases. The CDR3 is made up of 14 amino acids. The germline V gene has CDR1 SEHNR and CDR2 FQNEAQ (reference sequence). CDR3 sequence reads: CASSPSTGLGGYTF. CDR3 bases: TGTGCCAGCAGCCCTAGTACAGGGTTAGGAGGCTACACCTTC.

The chain carries TRBV4-1 and TRBJ2-5, with D possibly being TRBD2 (6 bases). This CDR3 region has 15 residues. V was clipped by 2 bases and J by 4 bases, with 14 bases between them. Germline lookup yields CDR1 MGHRA and CDR2 YSYEKL. CDR3 nucleotides: TGCGCCAGCAGCCAACACGGGACTTCGGGAGAGACCCAGTACTTC. Residues: CASSQHGTSGETQYF.

This chain links TRBV7-2 with TRBJ2-7, with D hard to call. Trimming took 1 base from V and 7 from J, leaving 20 bases between them. CDR1 is SGHTA and CDR2 is FQGNSA in the germline V gene. The CDR3 runs to 16 residues. The CDR3 coding sequence is TGTGCCAGCAGCTTAGAGTCTGGCCTCTACCCCCTGGAGCAGTACTTC. Protein sequence: CASSLESGLYPLEQYF.

This chain connects TRBV2 to TRBJ2-1; D perhaps matches TRBD1 (6 bases). Trimming cost V 6 bases and J 4 bases, with 13 bases left between them. From germline, CDR1 is SNHLY and CDR2 FYNNEI. The CDR3 totals 14 residues. This chain's CDR3 is CASRSDSNYNEQFF. Written as DNA, the CDR3 is TGTGCCAGCAGATCGGACAGTAATTACAATGAGCAGTTCTTC.

The chain is built from TRBV28 and TRBJ2-2; 9 nucleotides agree with TRBD1. In germline, CDR1 is MDHEN, CDR2 SYDVKM. The V segment lost 7 bases and the J segment 7 bases; nucleotides outside the gene matches: 7. CDR3 size: 14 residues. CDR3 amino acids: CASMGQGRHGELFF. CDR3 in DNA: TGTGCCAGCATGGGACAGGGAAGACACGGGGAGCTGTTTTTT. The whole variable domain, filled in from reference TRBV28 and TRBJ2-2, reads DVKVTQSSRYLVKRTGEKVFLECVQDMDHENMFWYRQDPGLGLRLIYFSYDVKMKEKGDIPEGYSVSREKKERFSLILESASTNQTSMYLCASMGQGRHGELFFGEGSRLTVL.

This rearrangement joins TRBV27 to TRBJ2-7; 7 bases align to TRBD2. The V gene end was trimmed by 2 bases and the J gene end by 4 bases; junction bases not matched to a gene: 8. The CDR3 runs 15 residues. Germline CDR1 MNHEY, CDR2 SMNVEV (reference sequence). The CDR3 reads CASSLRSGIVYEQYF. In nucleotides, the CDR3 is TGTGCCAGCAGTTTACGGAGCGGGATAGTTTACGAGCAGTACTTC.

The chain links TRBV7-2 to TRBJ1-1, with D perhaps TRBD1 (5 bases). This CDR3 is 14 amino acids long. Germline V lookup: CDR1 SGHTA, CDR2 FQGNSA. V lost 5 bases to trimming and J lost 1 base, with 11 bases between them. CDR3 sequence: CASSPRQRNTEAFF. The CDR3 DNA sequence: TGTGCCAGCAGCCCTAGACAGAGGAACACTGAAGCTTTCTTT.

The chain couples TRBV2 to TRBJ2-7; D may correspond to TRBD1 or TRBD2 (5 bases each). The CDR3 consists of 13 residues. Trimming stripped 7 bases from V and 0 bases from J, with 10 bases between. CDR1 is SNHLY, CDR2 FYNNEI, per germline. CDR3 sequence reads: CASNRDGSYEQYF. The CDR3 DNA sequence: TGTGCCAGCAATAGGGACGGCTCCTACGAGCAGTACTTC.

DNA for the CDR3: TGTGCCAGCAGAAATGTCGGACAGGGGTTCAATCAGCCCCAGCATTTT. Protein: CASRNVGQGFNQPQHF. This chain links TRBV21-1 with TRBJ1-5; the table's D call, TRBD1, was not checked against the DNA. TRBV21-1 is tagged as a pseudogene. This CDR3 region has 16 residues.

The chain joins TRBV4-1 to TRBJ1-1; D may be TRBD1 (6 bases). Germline CDR1 and CDR2: MGHRA and YSYEKL. V lost 3 bases and J 1 base, leaving 12 bases between the germline ends. The CDR3 spans 15 residues. The CDR3: CASSQKGHRNTEAFF. The CDR3 DNA reads TGCGCCAGCAGCCAGAAGGGACACCGGAACACTGAAGCTTTCTTT.

The chain combines TRBV5-1 with TRBJ1-5; D may be TRBD1 (6 bases). CDR1 and CDR2 (germline): SGHRS, YFSETQ. This CDR3 has 14 residues. The germline V and J ends were trimmed by 3 bases and 1 base, with 8 bases remaining between them. The CDR3 reads CASSSDRSNQPQHF. The CDR3 DNA is TGCGCCAGCAGCTCCGACAGGAGCAATCAGCCCCAGCATTTT.

V gene TRBV7-2 combines with J gene TRBJ2-1; 7 bases fit TRBD2. CDR1 is SGHTA and CDR2 is FQGNSA in the germline V gene. Trimming removed 1 base from V and 7 bases from J; junction bases left unmatched: 10. The CDR3 has 16 amino acids. The chain's CDR3 is CASSLDRDYGANEQFF. The CDR3 DNA reads TGTGCCAGCAGCTTAGATAGGGACTATGGGGCGAATGAGCAGTTCTTC.

The chain joins TRBV4-1 to TRBJ1-6, with D maybe TRBD1 (5 bases). The CDR3 spans 16 residues. CDR1 is MGHRA and CDR2 is YSYEKL in the germline V gene. Between the trimmed V and J ends, which lost 3 bases and 3 bases, there was a span of 12 bases. CDR3 loop: CASSQGGLLYNSPLHF. In DNA form, the CDR3 reads TGCGCCAGCAGCCAGGGGGGTCTTCTCTATAATTCACCCCTCCACTTT.